A single sample is the source of the 4 T cell receptor beta chains below, sequenced in a study of human T cells and chemical hapten exposure. Via MiXCR, TCRdb re-called the RACE reads, giving one row per CDR3 protein. The data show roughly 98,000 distinct CDR3 sequences, approximately 13% seen once. Time point specified: patch test 1, 2 weeks after DPC sensitization. The treatment here: therapeutic diphenylcyclopropenone sensitization with weekly scalp DPC. The specimen comprised whole blood, sampled in connection with sensitization to the hapten diphenylcyclopropenone (DPC). These receptors were taken from a woman aged 40 to 50 with alopecia areata. Some clones in this sample may be carry-over from other donors' samples.

This clonotype was found many times. J is TRBJ2-7 and V is TRBV18; the D is unclear. The CDR3 has 12 amino acids. Trimming removed 8 bases from V and 1 base from J, with 9 bases in between. CDR1 and CDR2 from the germline V gene are KGHSH and LQKENI. The CDR3 here is CASSPGSYEQYF. The CDR3 bases are TGTGCCAGCAGCCCCGGATCCTACGAGCAGTACTTC.

This sequence joins TRBV30 and TRBJ1-3, with 9 bases identical to TRBD1. Germline-derived CDR1 and CDR2 are GTSNPN and SVGIG (reference sequence). The CDR3 loop spans 15 amino acids. After removal of 5 bases from V and 11 bases from J, the junction contained 16 bases not matched to a gene. The CDR3 here is CAWGLTGGAWTAIYF. The CDR3 bases are TGTGCCTGGGGCCTAACAGGGGGCGCTTGGACCGCCATATATTTT.

The chain joins TRBV14 to TRBJ1-5; D might be TRBD1 (5 bases). Trimming removed 1 base from V and 0 bases from J, with 10 bases in between. The CDR3 has 16 amino acids. Germline values: CDR1 SGHDN, CDR2 FVKESK. Here the CDR3 DNA reads TGTGCCAGCAGCCAAGCCTCAGGGATTAGCAATCAGCCCCAGCATTTT. It yields the protein CASSQASGISNQPQHF. Full variable domain (rest looked up from reference TRBV14 and TRBJ1-5): EAGVTQFPSHSVIEKGQTVTLRCDPISGHDNLYWYRRVMGKEIKFLLHFVKESKQDESGMPNNRFLAERTGGTYSTLKVQPAELEDSGVYFCASSQASGISNQPQHFGDGTRLSIL.

The chain carries TRBV20-1 and TRBJ2-7; perhaps TRBD2 as D (7 bases). The CDR3 length is 16 residues. Deletions cut 2 bases from V and 5 bases from J, with 22 bases between. The germline V gene has CDR1 DFQATT and CDR2 SNEGSKA (reference sequence). The CDR3 loop is CSARNPSGGQGNEQYF. The CDR3 DNA is TGCAGTGCTAGAAACCCTTCCGGGGGGCAGGGGAACGAGCAGTACTTC.